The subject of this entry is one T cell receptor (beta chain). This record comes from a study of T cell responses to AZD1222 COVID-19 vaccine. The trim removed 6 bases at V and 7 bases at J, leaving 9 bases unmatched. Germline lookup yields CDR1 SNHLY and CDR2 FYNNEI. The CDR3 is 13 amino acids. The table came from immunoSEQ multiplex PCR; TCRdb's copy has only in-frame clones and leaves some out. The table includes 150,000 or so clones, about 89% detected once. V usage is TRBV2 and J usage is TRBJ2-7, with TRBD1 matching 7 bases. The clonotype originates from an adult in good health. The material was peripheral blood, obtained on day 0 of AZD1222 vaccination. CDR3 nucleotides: TGTGCCAGCAGCCGGGACAGAAGGGAGGAGCAGTACTTC. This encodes CASSRDRREEQYF.